The next 23 T cell receptor beta chains were all read from a single sample in a study of blood T cell repertoires in COVID-19. The protocol was immunoSEQ multiplex PCR, while the TCRdb copy is restricted to in-frame clones and leaves out a portion. Of tens of thousands of clones detected, 88% appear once; the ten largest clones hold roughly 13%. The sequenced sample was peripheral blood. The receptors stem from a human donor with active COVID-19. The donor label of this sample is uncertain.

A single count supports this clone. V usage is TRBV7-9 and J usage is TRBJ1-4, with a possible D match to TRBD1 (5 bases). Trimming stripped 5 bases from V and 8 bases from J, with 21 bases between. The CDR3 contains 16 residues. Germline loops: CDR1 SEHNR, CDR2 FQNEAQ (reference sequence). Here the CDR3 DNA reads TGTGCCAGCAGCCCCCTAACGACAGCCCTAAGAGAAAAACTGTTTTTT. Its translation: CASSPLTTALREKLFF.

The J gene is TRBJ1-2, the V gene TRBV5-5; no clear D. Trimming stripped 9 bases from V and 4 bases from J, with 13 bases between. The CDR3 consists of 12 residues. Germline CDR1 reads SGHKS; CDR2 reads YYEKEE (reference sequence). The CDR3 here is CATGELSYGYTF. CDR3 nucleotide sequence: TGTGCCACCGGAGAGTTGTCCTATGGCTACACCTTC. Together with reference TRBV5-5 and TRBJ1-2, the CDR3 gives the full variable domain: DAGVTQSPTHLIKTRGQQVTLRCSPISGHKSVSWYQQVLGQGPQFIFQYYEKEERGRGNFPDRFSARQFPNYSSELNVNALLLGDSALYLCATGELSYGYTFGSGTRLTVV.

On this clone itself: The junction does not match germline at one end; this may be a read error. The chain uses TRBV2 and TRBJ2-2, with 9 bases aligning to TRBD1. The CDR3 extends over 14 amino acids. Germline loops: CDR1 SNHLY, CDR2 FYNNEI. The DNA of the CDR3 is TGTGCCAGCAGCGAAGGGACAGGGACCGGGGAGCTGTTTTTT. This translates into CASSEGTGTGELFF. The full variable domain, its missing parts supplied by reference TRBV2 and TRBJ2-2, is EPEVTQTPSHQVTQMGQEVILRCVPISNHLYFYWYRQILGQKVEFLVSFYNNEISEKSEIFDDQFSVERPDGSNFTLKIRSTKLEDSAMYFCASSEGTGTGELFFGEGSRLTVL.

This chain uses TRBV19 with TRBJ2-7; D is perhaps TRBD1 (6 bases). Per the germline V gene, CDR1 is LNHDA and CDR2 is SQIVND (reference sequence). This CDR3 comprises 15 residues. V was shortened by 4 bases and J by 3 bases, with 16 bases between the two germline ends. In DNA form, the CDR3 reads TGTGCCAGTAGTACCCCCAGCCGGGACATCTACGAGCAGTACTTC. It encodes CASSTPSRDIYEQYF.

The chain recombines TRBV6-5 with TRBJ2-7; no firm D call. The CDR3 has 11 amino acids. CDR1 and CDR2 (germline): MNHEY, SVGAGI. Trimming removed 8 bases at V and 2 bases at J, with 7 bases between. The DNA for the CDR3 is TGTGCCAGCGTCACACCCTACGAGCAGTACTTC. Amino acids: CASVTPYEQYF.

The rearrangement links TRBV11-3 to TRBJ2-1; D ambiguous. Germline CDR1 and CDR2: SGHNT and YENEEA. V was clipped by 1 base and J by 0 bases, with 7 bases between them. This CDR3 is 15 amino acids long. In DNA form, the CDR3 reads TGTGCCAGCAGCTTAGTCTCGAGCTCCTACAATGAGCAGTTCTTC. This gives the protein CASSLVSSSYNEQFF.

The rearrangement links TRBV27 to TRBJ1-3; D is uncertain. V shed 4 bases and J shed 0 bases, with 7 bases lying between them. The CDR3 totals 14 residues. Germline V gene data show CDR1 as MNHEY and CDR2 as SMNVEV (reference sequence). The CDR3, as DNA: TGTGCCAGCAGTTCCCGGTCCTCTGGAAACACCATATATTTT. It specifies CASSSRSSGNTIYF.

V usage is TRBV3-1 (or the pseudogene TRBV3-2) and J usage is TRBJ1-6; weak D call: TRBD1 (6 bases). Trimming removed 4 bases at V and 7 bases at J, with 11 bases between. This CDR3 spans 14 amino acids. Germline loops: CDR1 LGHDT, CDR2 YNNKEL (reference sequence). CDR3 protein: CASSLPDRNSPLHF. CDR3 sequence (DNA): TGTGCCAGCAGCCTCCCGGACAGAAATTCACCCCTCCACTTT.

This clone was seen once. The chain employs TRBV4-3 and TRBJ1-5; no firm D call. Germline V gene sequence: CDR1 LGHNA, CDR2 YSLEER. Between the trimmed V and J ends, which lost 0 bases and 6 bases, there was a span of 6 bases. The CDR3 contains 13 residues. The DNA of the CDR3 is TGCGCCAGCAGCCAAGATCACGGTCAGCCCCAGCATTTT. Its translation: CASSQDHGQPQHF.

The table lists this clone with a count of one. The gene calls are TRBV19 and TRBJ2-4, with 8 nucleotides matching TRBD1. In germline, CDR1 is LNHDA, CDR2 SQIVND (reference sequence). The V and J ends lost 7 bases and 0 bases, in that order; junction bases with no gene match: 5. The CDR3 spans 15 residues. DNA for the CDR3: TGTGCCAGTACCGGACAGGGCCTAGCCAAAAACATTCAGTACTTC. Residues: CASTGQGLAKNIQYF.

The rearrangement links TRBV2 to TRBJ2-3; a weak D match, TRBD2 (5 bases). Germline V CDR1 and CDR2: SNHLY, FYNNEI. The CDR3 sequence is 15 residues long. V lost 6 bases and J lost 6, with 19 bases in between. CDR3: CASSPLTAPGDTQYF. The DNA for the CDR3 is TGTGCCAGCAGCCCCCTAACGGCCCCGGGGGATACGCAGTATTTT. Combining the CDR3 with reference TRBV2 and TRBJ2-3 gives the whole variable domain EPEVTQTPSHQVTQMGQEVILRCVPISNHLYFYWYRQILGQKVEFLVSFYNNEISEKSEIFDDQFSVERPDGSNFTLKIRSTKLEDSAMYFCASSPLTAPGDTQYFGPGTRLTVL.

V and J are TRBV30 and TRBJ1-2; no definite D call. V shed 5 bases and J shed 8 bases, with 18 bases lying between them. The CDR3 runs 13 residues. The germline V gene has CDR1 GTSNPN and CDR2 SVGIG (reference sequence). In nucleotides, the CDR3 is TGTGCCTGGCGGGCCAGCGGGTGGGCCGGCTACACCTTC. It codes for CAWRASGWAGYTF.

DNA for the CDR3: TGTGCCAGCAGCTTAGGGTCGGGTGACAGGGTGAGTGCTTTCTTT. This gives the protein CASSLGSGDRVSAFF. V gene TRBV7-3 combines with J gene TRBJ1-1, with 7 bases lining up with TRBD1. V shed 2 bases and J 11 bases; nucleotides not matched to a gene: 14. CDR3 length: 15 residues. From germline, CDR1 is SGHTA and CDR2 FQGTGA.

The rearrangement uses TRBV20-1 and TRBJ2-7, with a weak D call TRBD2 (5 bases). Germline V gene data show CDR1 as DFQATT and CDR2 as SNEGSKA (reference sequence). CDR3 size: 14 residues. Trimming left V 6 bases short and J 2 bases short, with 17 bases between. CDR3 sequence (DNA): TGCAGTGCCAGTCGTGATAGCGTTACCTACGAGCAGTACTTC. Its protein product is CSASRDSVTYEQYF.

The chain links TRBV6-5 to TRBJ1-6, with a possible D match to TRBD1 (6 bases). The CDR3 sequence is 14 residues long. Germline CDR1 MNHEY, CDR2 SVGAGI. V gave up 5 bases and J gave up 7 bases, with 12 bases separating them. The CDR3 loop reads CASSRSGGNSPLHF. The DNA of the CDR3 is TGTGCCAGCAGTCGGTCTGGGGGCAATTCACCCCTCCACTTT.

The chain recombines TRBV5-1 with TRBJ2-7; TRBD2 matches 12 bases. The CDR3 extends over 20 amino acids. The germline V gene encodes CDR1 SGHRS and CDR2 YFSETQ. V gave up 2 bases and J gave up 2 bases; unmatched junction bases: 17. The DNA for the CDR3 is TGCGCCAGCAGCTTCACCCTAGCGGGGGGGCCAGGGTATCGGCCCTACGAGCAGTACTTC. Its protein is CASSFTLAGGPGYRPYEQYF. The variable domain in full, with the rest retrieved from reference TRBV5-1 and TRBJ2-7, is KAGVTQTPRYLIKTRGQQVTLSCSPISGHRSVSWYQQTPGQGLQFLFEYFSETQRNKGNFPGRFSGRQFSNSRSEMNVSTLELGDSALYLCASSFTLAGGPGYRPYEQYFGPGTRLTVT.

The genes are TRBV6-5 and TRBJ2-1; 11 positions agree with TRBD1. Germline V lookup: CDR1 MNHEY, CDR2 SVGAGI. CDR3 length: 15 amino acids. V lost 6 bases, J lost 8 bases, and 9 bases stayed unmatched. CDR3 protein: CASRYRTGGRDEQFF. The CDR3 coding sequence is TGTGCCAGCAGGTACCGGACAGGGGGCAGGGATGAGCAGTTCTTC.

The chain joins TRBV18 to TRBJ2-3, with D possibly being TRBD2 (6 bases). CDR3 size: 15 residues. Germline assignment: CDR1 KGHSH and CDR2 LQKENI. Trimming removed 1 base from V and 2 bases from J, with 10 bases in between. The chain's CDR3 is CASSPQEGLTDTQYF. CDR3 DNA: TGTGCCAGCTCACCACAGGAGGGCCTCACAGATACGCAGTATTTT.

This clone was found once. The V and J genes are TRBV18 and TRBJ2-7, with a possible D match to TRBD2 (5 bases). The CDR3 contains 14 residues. V was cut by 4 bases and J by 3 bases, with 13 bases left in between. Germline lookup yields CDR1 KGHSH and CDR2 LQKENI. The CDR3: CASSRGSGSYEQYF. CDR3 in DNA: TGTGCCAGCTCACGGGGAAGTGGGAGCTACGAGCAGTACTTC.

This clone was detected ten times or more. The chain has TRBV11-3 and TRBJ2-2; D uncertain. The CDR3 length is 13 residues. CDR1 and CDR2 from the germline V gene are SGHNT and YENEEA. Trimming pared 5 bases from V and 0 bases from J, leaving 4 bases between. Here the CDR3 reads CASSLSNTGELFF. The CDR3 DNA reads TGTGCCAGCAGCCTATCGAACACCGGGGAGCTGTTTTTT.

This chain joins TRBV10-3 and TRBJ2-4; 10 bases align to TRBD2. CDR3 length: 16 residues. Trimming took 3 bases from V and 6 from J; bases not matched to a gene: 8. Germline CDR1 reads ENHRY; CDR2 reads SYGVKD. CDR3 sequence: CAISEGLAGVGNIQYF. CDR3 in DNA: TGTGCCATCAGTGAAGGTCTAGCGGGAGTCGGAAACATTCAGTACTTC.

This chain joins TRBV18 and TRBJ1-5; 10 nucleotides line up with TRBD1. This CDR3 contains 15 residues. J lost 3 bases, V lost 5 bases, and 4 bases had no gene match. Germline loops: CDR1 KGHSH, CDR2 LQKENI. The CDR3 DNA sequence: TGTGCCAGCTCAACCGGGACAGGGGACAATCAGCCCCAGCATTTT. It is translated as CASSTGTGDNQPQHF. Variable domain in full (rest from reference TRBV18 and TRBJ1-5): NAGVMQNPRHLVRRRGQEARLRCSPMKGHSHVYWYRQLPEEGLKFMVYLQKENIIDESGMPKERFSAEFPKEGPSILRIQQVVRGDSAAYFCASSTGTGDNQPQHFGDGTRLSIL.

V gene TRBV19 combines with J gene TRBJ1-6; 8 bases fit TRBD1. Germline assignment: CDR1 LNHDA and CDR2 SQIVND (reference sequence). The V and J ends lost 3 bases and 7 bases, in that order; junction bases with no gene match: 5. CDR3 length: 15 residues. The CDR3 reads CASSIRQGKNSPLHF. CDR3 nucleotides: TGTGCCAGTAGTATTCGACAGGGGAAGAATTCACCCCTCCACTTT.